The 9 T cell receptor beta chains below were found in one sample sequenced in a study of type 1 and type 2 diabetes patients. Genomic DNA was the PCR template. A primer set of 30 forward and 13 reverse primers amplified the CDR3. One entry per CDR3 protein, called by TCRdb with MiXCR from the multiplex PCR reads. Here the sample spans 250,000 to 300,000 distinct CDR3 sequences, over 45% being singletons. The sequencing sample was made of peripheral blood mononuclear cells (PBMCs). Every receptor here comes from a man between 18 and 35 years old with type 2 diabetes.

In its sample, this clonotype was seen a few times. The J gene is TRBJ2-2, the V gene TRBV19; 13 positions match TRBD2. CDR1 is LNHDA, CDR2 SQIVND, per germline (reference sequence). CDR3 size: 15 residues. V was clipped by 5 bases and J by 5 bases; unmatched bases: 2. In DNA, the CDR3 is TGTGCCAGTAGTCGACTAGCGGGGGGAACCGGGGAGCTGTTTTTT. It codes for CASSRLAGGTGELFF.

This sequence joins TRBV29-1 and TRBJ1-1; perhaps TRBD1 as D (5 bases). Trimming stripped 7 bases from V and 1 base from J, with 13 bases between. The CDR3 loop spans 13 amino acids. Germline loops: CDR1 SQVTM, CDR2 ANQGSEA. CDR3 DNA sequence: TGCAGCGGGTTGACGGGGGAGAACACTGAAGCTTTCTTT. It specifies CSGLTGENTEAFF.

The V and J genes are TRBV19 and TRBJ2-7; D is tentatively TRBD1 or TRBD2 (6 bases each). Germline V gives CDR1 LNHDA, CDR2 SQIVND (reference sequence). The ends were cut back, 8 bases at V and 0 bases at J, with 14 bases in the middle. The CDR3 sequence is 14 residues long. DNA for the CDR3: TGTGCCAGTGGGAGGACAGCCAGCTCCTACGAGCAGTACTTC. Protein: CASGRTASSYEQYF.

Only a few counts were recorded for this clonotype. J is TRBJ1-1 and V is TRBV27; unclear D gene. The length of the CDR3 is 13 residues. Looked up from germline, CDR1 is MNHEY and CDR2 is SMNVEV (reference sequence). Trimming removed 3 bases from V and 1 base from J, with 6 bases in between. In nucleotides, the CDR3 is TGTGCCAGCAGTTTCAAAAGGAACACTGAAGCTTTCTTT. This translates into CASSFKRNTEAFF.

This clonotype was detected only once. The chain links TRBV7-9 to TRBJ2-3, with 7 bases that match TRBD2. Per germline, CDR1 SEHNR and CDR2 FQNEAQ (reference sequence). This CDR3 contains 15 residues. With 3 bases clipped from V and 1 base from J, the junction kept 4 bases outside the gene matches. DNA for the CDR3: TGTGCCAGCAGCTTGGCCGCGGGGGGCACAGATACGCAGTATTTT. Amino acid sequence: CASSLAAGGTDTQYF.

The CDR3 coding sequence is TGTGCCAGCAGCCCAAGACTAGCGGCCTACGAGCAGTACTTC. It translates to CASSPRLAAYEQYF. J is TRBJ2-7 and V is TRBV19; the match to TRBD2 covers 9 bases. Looked up from germline, CDR1 is LNHDA and CDR2 is SQIVND (reference sequence). The ends lost 9 bases at V and 2 bases at J; junction bases unmatched: 8. This CDR3 contains 14 residues.

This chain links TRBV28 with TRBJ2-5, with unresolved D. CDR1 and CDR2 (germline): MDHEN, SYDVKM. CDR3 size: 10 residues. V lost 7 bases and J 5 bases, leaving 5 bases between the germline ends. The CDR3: CASNGETQYF. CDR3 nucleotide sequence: TGTGCCAGCAACGGGGAGACCCAGTACTTC. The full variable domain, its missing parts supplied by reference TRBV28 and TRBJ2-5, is DVKVTQSSRYLVKRTGEKVFLECVQDMDHENMFWYRQDPGLGLRLIYFSYDVKMKEKGDIPEGYSVSREKKERFSLILESASTNQTSMYLCASNGETQYFGPGTRLLVL.

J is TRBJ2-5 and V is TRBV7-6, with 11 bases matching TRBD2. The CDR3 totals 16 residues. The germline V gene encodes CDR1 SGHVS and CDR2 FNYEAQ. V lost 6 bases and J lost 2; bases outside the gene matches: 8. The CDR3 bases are TGTGCCAGCAGTTCTCTTAGCGGGAGGGGGCAAGAGACCCAGTACTTC. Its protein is CASSSLSGRGQETQYF.

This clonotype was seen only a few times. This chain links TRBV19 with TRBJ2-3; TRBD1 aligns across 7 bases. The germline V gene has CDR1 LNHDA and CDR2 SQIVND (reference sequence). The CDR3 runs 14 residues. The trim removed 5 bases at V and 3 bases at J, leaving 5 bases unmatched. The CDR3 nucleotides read TGTGCCAGTAGTGAAGGGGGCAAGACAGATACGCAGTATTTT. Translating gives CASSEGGKTDTQYF.